This T cell receptor beta chain is from a study of blood T cell repertoires in COVID-19. Study information: Sites in the United States, Italy and Spain provided acute and convalescent COVID-19 samples. From T cells, B-cell-depleted T cells, or PBMCs came the material, which was cDNA or gDNA.

Original methodology: Researchers report that nucleated cell counts were estimated from reference gene primer amplification. Generated by immunoSEQ multiplex PCR, the TCRdb table keeps only in-frame clones and is missing some. The DNA gave D and trimming, while V, J and clone size come from that table. The sample consists of approximately 29,000 clones, more than 85% of them appearing once. This clone has a single count. Germline loops: CDR1 MNHEY, CDR2 SMNVEV (reference sequence). Trimming took 2 bases from V and 10 from J, leaving 14 bases between them. CDR3 length equals 13 residues. This clonotype was obtained from a woman in her 70s with COVID-19, enrolled during active disease. The sequenced material came from peripheral blood. This rearrangement joins TRBV27 to TRBJ1-1; no clear D. The CDR3 DNA sequence: TGTGCCAGCAGTTTAAGAGGGTTCTCTGGAGCTTTCTTT. This codes for CASSLRGFSGAFF.